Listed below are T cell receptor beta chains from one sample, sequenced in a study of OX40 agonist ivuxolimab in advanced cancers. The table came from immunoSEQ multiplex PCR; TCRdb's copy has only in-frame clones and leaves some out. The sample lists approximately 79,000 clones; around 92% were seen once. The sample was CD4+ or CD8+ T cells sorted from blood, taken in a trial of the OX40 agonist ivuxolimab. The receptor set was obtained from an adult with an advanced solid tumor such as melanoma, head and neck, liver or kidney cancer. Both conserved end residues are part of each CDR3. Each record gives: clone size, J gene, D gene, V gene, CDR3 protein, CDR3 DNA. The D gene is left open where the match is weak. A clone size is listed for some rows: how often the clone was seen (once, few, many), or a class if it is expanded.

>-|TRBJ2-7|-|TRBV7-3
CASSPWGGLPYEQYF
TGTGCCAGCAGTCCGTGGGGGGGGCTCCCCTACGAGCAGTACTTC
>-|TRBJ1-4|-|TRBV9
CASSTRQDSNEKLFF
TGTGCCAGCAGCACCCGACAGGACTCTAATGAAAAACTGTTTTTT
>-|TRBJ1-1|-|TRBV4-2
CASSQDQGLNTEAFF
TGTGCCAGCAGCCAAGATCAAGGTCTGAACACTGAAGCTTTCTTT
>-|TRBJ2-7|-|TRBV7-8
CASSLTGVLYEQYF
TGTGCCAGCAGCTTAACGGGGGTCCTCTACGAGCAGTACTTC
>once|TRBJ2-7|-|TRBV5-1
CASSWAPLGEQYF
TGCGCCAGCAGCTGGGCCCCTTTGGGCGAGCAGTACTTC
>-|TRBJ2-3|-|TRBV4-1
CASSQRQGDTDTQYF
TGCGCCAGCAGCCAACGTCAAGGAGACACAGATACGCAGTATTTT
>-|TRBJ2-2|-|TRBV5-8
CASWRGGLRNTGELFF
TGTGCCAGCTGGCGTGGGGGTTTACGGAACACCGGGGAGCTGTTTTTT
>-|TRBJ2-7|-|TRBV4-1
CASSQVVSYEQYF
TGCGCCAGCAGCCAAGTCGTCAGCTACGAGCAGTACTTC
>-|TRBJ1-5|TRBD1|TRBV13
CASSLGQGGNQPQHF
TGTGCCAGCAGCTTGGGACAGGGGGGCAATCAGCCCCAGCATTTT
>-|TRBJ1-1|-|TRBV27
CASSLSAGNTEAFF
TGTGCCAGCAGTTTATCGGCAGGAAACACTGAAGCTTTCTTT
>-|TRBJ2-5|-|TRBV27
CASSFGQSETQYF
TGTGCCAGCAGTTTTGGACAGTCCGAGACCCAGTACTTC
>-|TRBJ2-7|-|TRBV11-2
CASSLGPVAWSSYEQYF
TGTGCCAGCAGCTTAGGCCCTGTGGCCTGGAGCTCCTACGAGCAGTACTTC
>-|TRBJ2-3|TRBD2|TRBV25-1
CASSDLASGGTDTQYF
TGTGCCAGCAGTGACCTCGCTAGCGGGGGCACAGATACGCAGTATTTT
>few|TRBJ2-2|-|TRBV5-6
CASSFGANTGELFF
TGTGCCAGCAGCTTCGGGGCAAACACCGGGGAGCTGTTTTTT
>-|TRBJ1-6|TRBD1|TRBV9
CASSVNRGPNSPLHF
TGTGCCAGCAGCGTCAACAGGGGGCCCAATTCACCCCTCCACTTT
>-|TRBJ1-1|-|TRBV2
CASSDGLNTEAFF
TGTGCCAGCAGTGATGGGCTGAACACTGAAGCTTTCTTT
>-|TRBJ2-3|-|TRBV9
CASSVDSDTQYF
TGTGCCAGCAGCGTAGATTCAGATACGCAGTATTTT
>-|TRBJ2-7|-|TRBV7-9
CASSLAGGSYEQYF
TGTGCCAGCAGCTTAGCGGGGGGTTCCTACGAGCAGTACTTC
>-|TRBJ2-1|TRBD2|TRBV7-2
CASSLFRLAGAETYNEQFF
TGTGCCAGCAGCTTATTTCGACTAGCGGGGGCCGAAACCTACAATGAGCAGTTCTTC
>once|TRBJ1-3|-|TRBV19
CASHVGGTPGNTIYF
TGTGCCAGTCACGTTGGGGGCACTCCTGGAAACACCATATATTTT
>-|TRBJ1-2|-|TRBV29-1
CSVTQAGGDGYTF
TGCAGCGTTACCCAAGCGGGGGGCGATGGCTACACCTTC
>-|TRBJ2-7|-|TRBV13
CASSLVGFRDEQYF
TGTGCCAGCAGCTTAGTGGGGTTCAGGGACGAGCAGTACTTC
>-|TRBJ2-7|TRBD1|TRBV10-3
CAISEPDRGPPGEQYF
TGTGCCATCAGTGAGCCGGACAGGGGGCCTCCGGGCGAGCAGTACTTC
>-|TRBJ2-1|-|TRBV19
CASSIPSEGFNEQFF
TGTGCCAGTAGTATACCGAGTGAGGGGTTCAATGAGCAGTTCTTC
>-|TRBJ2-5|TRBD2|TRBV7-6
CASSLSGGKETQYF
TGTGCCAGCAGCCTTAGCGGGGGCAAAGAGACCCAGTACTTC
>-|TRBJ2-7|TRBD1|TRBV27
CASSPSTGGSYEQYF
TGTGCCAGCAGCCCCTCGACAGGGGGTTCCTACGAGCAGTACTTC
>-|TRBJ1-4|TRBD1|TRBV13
CASSSGAQGAQNEKLFF
TGTGCCAGCAGCTCGGGAGCCCAGGGGGCGCAGAACGAAAAACTGTTTTTT
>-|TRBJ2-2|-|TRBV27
CASSLNRNLIADGELFF
TGTGCCAGCAGTTTAAACCGGAACCTCATAGCCGACGGGGAGCTGTTTTTT
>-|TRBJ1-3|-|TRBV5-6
CASSLELRDRSSGNTIYF
TGTGCCAGCAGCTTGGAGCTTCGGGACCGAAGCTCTGGAAACACCATATATTTT
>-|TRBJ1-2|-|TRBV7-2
CASSFGNGVYGYTF
TGTGCCAGCAGCTTTGGTAATGGGGTCTATGGCTACACCTTC
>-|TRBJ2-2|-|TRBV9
CASSPWGDRTGELFF
TGTGCCAGCAGTCCCTGGGGGGATCGAACCGGGGAGCTGTTTTTT
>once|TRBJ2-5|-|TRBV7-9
CASSPRSGDGNSETQYF
TGTGCCAGCAGCCCGAGGTCAGGGGACGGGAATAGCGAGACCCAGTACTTC
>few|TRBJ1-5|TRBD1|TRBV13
CASSLGTGEGNQPQHF
TGTGCCAGCAGCTTAGGGACAGGGGAAGGCAATCAGCCCCAGCATTTT
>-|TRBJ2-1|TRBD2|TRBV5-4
CASSSYTSGAGNEQFF
TGTGCCAGCAGCTCTTACACTAGCGGGGCAGGCAATGAGCAGTTCTTC
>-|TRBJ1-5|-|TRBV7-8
CASSSGPKASNQPQHF
TGTGCCAGCAGCTCCGGACCGAAAGCCAGCAATCAGCCCCAGCATTTT
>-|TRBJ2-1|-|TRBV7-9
CASSLGTENNEQFF
TGTGCCAGCAGCTTAGGGACGGAGAACAATGAGCAGTTCTTC
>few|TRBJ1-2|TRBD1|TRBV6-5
CASSYRDRGRVYGYTF
TGTGCCAGCAGTTACCGGGACAGGGGGCGCGTCTATGGCTACACCTTC
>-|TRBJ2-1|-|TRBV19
CATTHWYRVHNEQFF
TGTGCCACTACGCACTGGTACAGGGTCCACAATGAGCAGTTCTTC
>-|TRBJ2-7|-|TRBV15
CATSRDRGGEQYF
TGTGCCACCAGCAGAGATCGGGGCGGCGAGCAGTACTTC
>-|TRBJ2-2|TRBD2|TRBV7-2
CASSLELAGGPTGELFF
TGTGCCAGCAGCTTAGAGCTAGCGGGGGGCCCCACCGGGGAGCTGTTTTTT
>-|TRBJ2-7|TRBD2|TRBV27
CASSFGGGGYEQYF
TGTGCCAGCAGTTTCGGGGGGGGAGGCTACGAGCAGTACTTC
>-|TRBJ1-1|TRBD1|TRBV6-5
CASSHRGGDTEAFF
TGTGCCAGCAGTCACAGGGGTGGGGACACTGAAGCTTTCTTT
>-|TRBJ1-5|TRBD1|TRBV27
CASNLPLGTGGNQPQHF
TGTGCCAGCAATCTACCGCTGGGGACAGGGGGCAATCAGCCCCAGCATTTT
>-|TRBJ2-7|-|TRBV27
CASSRLGFEQYF
TGTGCCAGCAGCCGCCTGGGGTTCGAGCAGTACTTC
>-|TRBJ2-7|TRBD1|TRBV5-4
CASSWGQSYYEQYF
TGTGCCAGCAGCTGGGGACAGTCCTACTACGAGCAGTACTTC
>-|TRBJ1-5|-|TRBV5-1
CASSLVSNQPQHF
TGCGCCAGCAGCTTGGTTAGCAATCAGCCCCAGCATTTT
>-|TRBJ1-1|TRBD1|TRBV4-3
CASSWGTGREGTEAFF
TGCGCCAGCAGCTGGGGGACAGGGCGAGAGGGCACTGAAGCTTTCTTT
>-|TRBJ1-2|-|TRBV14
CASRSSRTASGYTF
TGTGCCAGCAGGTCTTCGAGGACGGCCAGCGGCTACACCTTC